This entry features one TCR beta chain sequence. This record belongs to a study of CD8+ T cells in alopecia areata. RNA extraction was followed by reverse transcription into cDNA, which acted as the sequencing template. TCRdb keeps only in-frame clones here, not all; method: immunoSEQ multiplex PCR. The sample gives approximately 110,000 clones, 56% of which show up once; 3% to 3.5% is in the top ten. The treatment was: oral pan-JAK inhibitor, 5-10 mg twice daily. This sample comprised CD4+ T cells sorted from blood, obtained at week 24, from a patient treated with tofacitinib. This TCR was sampled from a human donor with alopecia areata.

As DNA, the CDR3 is TGTGCCAGCAGCCCTCAGAGAGGAGCTGAAGCTTTCTTT. The encoded protein is CASSPQRGAEAFF. V and J are TRBV7-2 and TRBJ1-1; D is ambiguous. CDR1 is SGHTA, CDR2 FQGNSA, per germline. V gave up 5 bases and J gave up 6 bases, with 13 bases separating them. The CDR3 has 13 amino acids.